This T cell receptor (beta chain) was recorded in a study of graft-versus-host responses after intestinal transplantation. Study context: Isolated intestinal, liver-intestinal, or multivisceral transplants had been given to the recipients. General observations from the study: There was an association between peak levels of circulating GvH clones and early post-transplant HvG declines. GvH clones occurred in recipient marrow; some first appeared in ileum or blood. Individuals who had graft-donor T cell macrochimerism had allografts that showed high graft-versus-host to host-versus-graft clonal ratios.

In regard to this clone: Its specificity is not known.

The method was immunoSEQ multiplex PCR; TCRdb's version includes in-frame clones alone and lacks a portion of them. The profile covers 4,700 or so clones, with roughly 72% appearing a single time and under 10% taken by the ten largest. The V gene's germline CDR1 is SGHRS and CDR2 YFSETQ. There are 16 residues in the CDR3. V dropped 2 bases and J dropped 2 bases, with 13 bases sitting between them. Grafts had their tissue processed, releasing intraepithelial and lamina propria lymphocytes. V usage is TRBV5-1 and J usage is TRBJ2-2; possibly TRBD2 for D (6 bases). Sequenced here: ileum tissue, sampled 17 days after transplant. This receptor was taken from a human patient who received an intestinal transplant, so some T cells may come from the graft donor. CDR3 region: CASSLTGTGNTGELFF. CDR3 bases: TGCGCCAGCAGCTTAACCGGGACTGGCAACACCGGGGAGCTGTTTTTT. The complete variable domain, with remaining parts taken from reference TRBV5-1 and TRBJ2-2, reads KAGVTQTPRYLIKTRGQQVTLSCSPISGHRSVSWYQQTPGQGLQFLFEYFSETQRNKGNFPGRFSGRQFSNSRSEMNVSTLELGDSALYLCASSLTGTGNTGELFFGEGSRLTVL.